This TCR beta chain emerged from a study of CD8 T cells in Susac syndrome. Random hexamers were used to reverse transcribe about 0.45 to 1 ug of RNA. immunoSEQ multiplex PCR amplified TCR beta CDR3 across 54 Vbeta, 13 Jbeta. TCRdb recomputed calls from the immunoSEQ multiplex PCR reads with MiXCR, one row per CDR3 protein. Here the sample spans under 200,000 distinct CDR3 sequences, 85% to 95% being singletons. The sample taken for sequencing was CD8+ T cells from PBMCs. The source is a human donor with multiple sclerosis.

The CDR3 sequence: CSANDRESTDTQYF. CDR3 DNA: TGCAGTGCTAATGACAGGGAAAGCACAGATACGCAGTATTTT. V gene TRBV20-1 combines with J gene TRBJ2-3, with 7 bases fitting TRBD1. The CDR3 loop spans 14 amino acids. The J segment lost 0 bases and the V segment lost 4 bases, leaving 4 bases of the junction unmatched. Germline lookup yields CDR1 DFQATT and CDR2 SNEGSKA (reference sequence).